Sequencing of this TCR beta chain was carried out in a study of CD8+ T cells in alopecia areata. This clone has just a few counts. The CDR3 is 14 residues long. The V end lost 4 bases, the J end lost 1 base, and 11 bases lay between the germline ends. The V gene's germline CDR1 is SGHRS and CDR2 YFSETQ. TCR sequencing used cDNA made by reverse transcription of extracted RNA. Measured with immunoSEQ multiplex PCR; TCRdb has only the in-frame clones, and not every one. The sample contains 200,000 to 250,000 clones, 50% to 60% of which appear only once. Regarding treatment: oral pan-JAK inhibitor, 5-10 mg twice daily.

This specimen consisted of CD4+ T cells sorted from blood, obtained at week 4, from a patient treated with tofacitinib. The sequence came from a human donor with alopecia areata. This chain uses TRBV5-1 with TRBJ1-1, with TRBD1 as a possible D gene (6 bases). The CDR3 here is CASSRDTGNTEAFF. The DNA for the CDR3 is TGCGCCAGCAGCCGGGACACCGGGAACACTGAAGCTTTCTTT.